This TCR beta chain comes out of a study of blood T cell repertoires in COVID-19. Across the whole study: The study drew acute and convalescent COVID-19 samples from the United States, Italy and Spain. Sources were T cells, B-cell-depleted T cells, or PBMCs; the material itself was cDNA or gDNA.

How the authors handled the data: Researchers report that nucleated cell counts were estimated from reference gene primer amplification. Measured with immunoSEQ multiplex PCR; TCRdb has only the in-frame clones, and not every one. V and J calls and clone size are copied from that table; D and trimming were computed from the DNA. The repertoire includes about 140,000 clones, 82% of them detected once, and about 4% sits in the top ten. J was trimmed by 5 bases and V by 8 bases; bases with no gene match: 8. Germline CDR1 reads MDHEN; CDR2 reads SYDVKM. The CDR3 has 14 amino acids. The V call is TRBV28, the J call TRBJ1-5; 8 bases align to TRBD1. The material sequenced was peripheral blood. This TCR came from a woman of 80 years or more with acute or convalescent COVID-19. The CDR3 here is CASSGGAWHQPQHF. The CDR3 DNA reads as TGTGCCAGCTCAGGGGGCGCATGGCATCAGCCCCAGCATTTT.